This T cell receptor (beta chain) was captured by sequencing in a study of cytomegalovirus exposure and HLA in healthy donors. Whole-study context: Membership in the Caucasian-associated ancestry cluster was found for 81% of nearly 400 genotyped donors. Study-wide results and limits: With high specificity and sensitivity, the classifier reportedly diagnosed cytomegalovirus status.

Germline V gives CDR1 MNHEY, CDR2 SMNVEV (reference sequence). The CDR3 is 14 residues long. The V gene lost 4 bases and the J gene lost 6 bases, with 15 bases spanning the gap. The PCR ran on 60 Vbeta and 13 Jbeta primers. The assay was immunoSEQ multiplex PCR, and TCRdb's table has in-frame clones only and misses some. The repertoire holds 110,000 or so clones, with roughly three quarters as singletons. Note on this clone: Its antigen is as yet unknown.

Sequenced: PBMCs. The clonotype was recovered from a man aged 30 to 45 in good health and CMV-seronegative. The gene calls are TRBV27 and TRBJ1-2; perhaps TRBD1 as D (6 bases). The CDR3 loop reads CASSSQGGFNGYTF. For the CDR3, the DNA is TGTGCCAGCAGTTCACAGGGAGGGTTCAATGGCTACACCTTC.